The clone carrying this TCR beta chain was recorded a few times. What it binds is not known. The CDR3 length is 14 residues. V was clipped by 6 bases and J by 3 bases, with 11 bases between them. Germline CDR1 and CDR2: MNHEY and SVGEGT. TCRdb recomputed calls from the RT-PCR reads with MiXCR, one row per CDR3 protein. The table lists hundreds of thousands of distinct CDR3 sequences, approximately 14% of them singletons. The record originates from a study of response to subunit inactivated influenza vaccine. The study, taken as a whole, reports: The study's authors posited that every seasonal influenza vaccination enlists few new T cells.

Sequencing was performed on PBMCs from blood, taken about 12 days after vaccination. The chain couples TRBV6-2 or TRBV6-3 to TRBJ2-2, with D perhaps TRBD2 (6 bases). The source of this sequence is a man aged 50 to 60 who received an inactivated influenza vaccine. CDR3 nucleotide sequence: TGTGCCAGCAGGCAAAAGCGGGACACCGGGGAGCTGTTTTTT. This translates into CASRQKRDTGELFF.